One TCR beta chain is described in this entry. The data were obtained in a study of blood T cell repertoires in COVID-19. Study at large: The origin of the acute and convalescent COVID-19 samples was the United States, Italy and Spain. PBMCs, B-cell-depleted T cells, or T cells provided the cDNA or gDNA that made up the material.

In the source study's methods: Estimation of nucleated cell counts relied on the amplification of reference gene primers. Profiling relied on immunoSEQ multiplex PCR, and the TCRdb table lists in-frame clones only, not all of them. Clonal size and the V and J genes are those of that table, whereas D and trimming came from the DNA. The data contain around 50,000 clones, roughly 91% of them seen just once; the ten biggest clones take up about 3.4%. Germline V gene lookup returns CDR1 SGHVS and CDR2 FQNEAQ. V shed 5 bases and J 3 bases; nucleotides not matched to a gene: 8. The CDR3 is 15 amino acids. Material for sequencing was peripheral blood. The TCR originated in a human donor in a cohort sampled during active COVID-19. This chain uses TRBV7-8 with TRBJ2-7, with 9 bases identical to TRBD1. CDR3 DNA sequence: TGTGCCAGCAGCCTGACCGGGACAGGGATCTACGAGCAGTACTTC. Its translation: CASSLTGTGIYEQYF. Filled out from reference TRBV7-8 and TRBJ2-7, the complete variable domain reads GAGVSQSPRYKVAKRGQDVALRCDPISGHVSLFWYQQALGQGPEFLTYFQNEAQLDKSGLPSDRFFAERPEGSVSTLKIQRTQQEDSAVYLCASSLTGTGIYEQYFGPGTRLTVT.